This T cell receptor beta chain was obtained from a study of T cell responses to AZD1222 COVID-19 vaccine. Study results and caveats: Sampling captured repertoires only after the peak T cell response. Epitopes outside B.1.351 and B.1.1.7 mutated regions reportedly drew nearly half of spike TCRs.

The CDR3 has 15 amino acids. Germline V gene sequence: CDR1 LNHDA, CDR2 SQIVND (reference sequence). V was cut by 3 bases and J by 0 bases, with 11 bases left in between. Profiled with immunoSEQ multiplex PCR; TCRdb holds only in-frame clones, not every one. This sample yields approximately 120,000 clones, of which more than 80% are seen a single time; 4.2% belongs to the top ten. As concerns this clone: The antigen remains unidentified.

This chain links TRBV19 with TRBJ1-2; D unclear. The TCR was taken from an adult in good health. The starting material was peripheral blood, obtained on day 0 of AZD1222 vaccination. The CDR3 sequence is CASSIRQTTNYGYTF. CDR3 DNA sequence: TGTGCCAGTAGTATTAGGCAGACTACTAACTATGGCTACACCTTC.